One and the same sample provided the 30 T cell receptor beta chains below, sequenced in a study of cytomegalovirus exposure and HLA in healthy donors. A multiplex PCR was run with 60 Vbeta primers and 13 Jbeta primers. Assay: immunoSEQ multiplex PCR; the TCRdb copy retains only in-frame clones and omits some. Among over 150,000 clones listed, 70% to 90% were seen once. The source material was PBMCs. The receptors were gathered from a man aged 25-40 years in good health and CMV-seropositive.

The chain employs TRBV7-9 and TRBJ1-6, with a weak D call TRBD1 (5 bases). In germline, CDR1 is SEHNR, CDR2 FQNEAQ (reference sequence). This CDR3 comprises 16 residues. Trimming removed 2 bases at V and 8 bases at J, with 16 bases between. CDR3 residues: CASSLLRALRDSPLHF. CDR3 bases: TGTGCCAGCAGCTTACTCAGGGCCCTAAGGGATTCACCCCTCCACTTT. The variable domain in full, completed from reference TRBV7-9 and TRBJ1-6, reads DTGVSQNPRHKITKRGQNVTFRCDPISEHNRLYWYRQTLGQGPEFLTYFQNEAQLEKSRLLSDRFSAERPKGSFSTLEIQRTEQGDSAMYLCASSLLRALRDSPLHFGNGTRLTVT.

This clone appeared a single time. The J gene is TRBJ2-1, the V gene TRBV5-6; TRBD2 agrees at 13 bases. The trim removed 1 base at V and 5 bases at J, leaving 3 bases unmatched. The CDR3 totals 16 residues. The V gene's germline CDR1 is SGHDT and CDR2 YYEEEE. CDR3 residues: CASSLTGLAGHNEQFF. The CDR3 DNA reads TGTGCCAGCAGCTTGACGGGACTAGCGGGGCACAATGAGCAGTTCTTC.

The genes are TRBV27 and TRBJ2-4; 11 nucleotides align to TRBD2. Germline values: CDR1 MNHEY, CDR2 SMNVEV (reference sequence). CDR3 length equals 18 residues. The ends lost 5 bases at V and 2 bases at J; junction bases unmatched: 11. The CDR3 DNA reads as TGTGCCAGCAGTCCCTACCCGACTAGCGGGACATCCAAAAACATTCAGTACTTC. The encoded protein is CASSPYPTSGTSKNIQYF.

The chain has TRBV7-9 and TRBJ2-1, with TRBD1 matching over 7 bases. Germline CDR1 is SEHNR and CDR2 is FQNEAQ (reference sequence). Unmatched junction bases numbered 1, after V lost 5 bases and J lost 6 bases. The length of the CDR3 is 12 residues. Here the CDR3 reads CASSRQGNEQFF. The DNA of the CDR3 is TGTGCCAGCAGCCGACAGGGCAATGAGCAGTTCTTC.

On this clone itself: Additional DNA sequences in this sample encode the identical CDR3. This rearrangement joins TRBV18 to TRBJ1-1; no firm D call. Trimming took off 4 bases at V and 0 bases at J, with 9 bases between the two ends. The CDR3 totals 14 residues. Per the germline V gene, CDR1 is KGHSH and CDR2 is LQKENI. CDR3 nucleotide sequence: TGTGCCAGCTCACATCGGCAGGTGAACACTGAAGCTTTCTTT. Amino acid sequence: CASSHRQVNTEAFF.

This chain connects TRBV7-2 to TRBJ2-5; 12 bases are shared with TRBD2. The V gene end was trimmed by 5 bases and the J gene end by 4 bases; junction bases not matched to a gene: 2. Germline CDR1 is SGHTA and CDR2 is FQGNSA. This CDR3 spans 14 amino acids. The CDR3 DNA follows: TGTGCCAGCAGCCGGGGACTAGCGGGAGAGACCCAGTACTTC. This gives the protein CASSRGLAGETQYF.

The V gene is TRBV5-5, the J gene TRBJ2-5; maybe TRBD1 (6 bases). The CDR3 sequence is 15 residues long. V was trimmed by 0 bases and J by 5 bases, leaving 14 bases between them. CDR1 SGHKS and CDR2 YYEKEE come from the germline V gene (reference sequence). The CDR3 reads CASSLDIRGRETQYF. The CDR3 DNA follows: TGTGCCAGCAGCTTGGACATCAGGGGCCGGGAGACCCAGTACTTC. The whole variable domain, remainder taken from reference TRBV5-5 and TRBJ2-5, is DAGVTQSPTHLIKTRGQQVTLRCSPISGHKSVSWYQQVLGQGPQFIFQYYEKEERGRGNFPDRFSARQFPNYSSELNVNALLLGDSALYLCASSLDIRGRETQYFGPGTRLLVL.

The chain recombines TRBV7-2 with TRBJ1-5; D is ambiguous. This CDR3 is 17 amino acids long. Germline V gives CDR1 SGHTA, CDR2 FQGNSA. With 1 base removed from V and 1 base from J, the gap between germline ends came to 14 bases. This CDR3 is CASSLVSSGKSNQPQHF. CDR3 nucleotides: TGTGCCAGCAGCTTAGTATCGAGCGGGAAGAGCAATCAGCCCCAGCATTTT.

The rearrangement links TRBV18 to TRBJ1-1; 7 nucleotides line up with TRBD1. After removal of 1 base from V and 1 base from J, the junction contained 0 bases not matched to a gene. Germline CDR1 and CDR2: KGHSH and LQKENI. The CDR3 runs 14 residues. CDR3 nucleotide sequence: TGTGCCAGCTCACCACGACAGGGGAACACTGAAGCTTTCTTT. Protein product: CASSPRQGNTEAFF.

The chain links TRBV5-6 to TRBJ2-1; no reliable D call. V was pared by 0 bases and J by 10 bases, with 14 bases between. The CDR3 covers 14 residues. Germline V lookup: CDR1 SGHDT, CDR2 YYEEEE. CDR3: CASSLGPTWLEQFF. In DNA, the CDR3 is TGTGCCAGCAGCTTGGGGCCGACATGGTTGGAGCAGTTCTTC. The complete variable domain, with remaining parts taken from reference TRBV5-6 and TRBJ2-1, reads DAGVTQSPTHLIKTRGQQVTLRCSPKSGHDTVSWYQQALGQGPQFIFQYYEEEERQRGNFPDRFSGHQFPNYSSELNVNALLLGDSALYLCASSLGPTWLEQFFGPGTRLTVL.

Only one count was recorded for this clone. CDR3 sequence (DNA): TGTGCCAGCAGCGCCTCGGGACAGTATTACGAGCAGTACTTC. Translated: CASSASGQYYEQYF. The chain couples TRBV7-2 to TRBJ2-7, with 7 bases that match TRBD1. This CDR3 region has 14 residues. After removal of 5 bases from V and 4 bases from J, the junction contained 8 bases not matched to a gene. Germline CDR1 is SGHTA and CDR2 is FQGNSA.

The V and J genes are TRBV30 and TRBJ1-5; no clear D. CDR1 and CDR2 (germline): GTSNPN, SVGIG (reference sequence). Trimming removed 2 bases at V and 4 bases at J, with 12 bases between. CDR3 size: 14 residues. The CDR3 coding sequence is TGTGCCTGGAGTCAGAGGTTAACGAATCAGCCCCAGCATTTT. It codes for CAWSQRLTNQPQHF. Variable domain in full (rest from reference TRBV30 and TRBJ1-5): SQTIHQWPATLVQPVGSPLSLECTVEGTSNPNLYWYRQAAGRGLQLLFYSVGIGQISSEVPQNLSASRPQDRQFILSSKKLLLSDSGFYLCAWSQRLTNQPQHFGDGTRLSIL.

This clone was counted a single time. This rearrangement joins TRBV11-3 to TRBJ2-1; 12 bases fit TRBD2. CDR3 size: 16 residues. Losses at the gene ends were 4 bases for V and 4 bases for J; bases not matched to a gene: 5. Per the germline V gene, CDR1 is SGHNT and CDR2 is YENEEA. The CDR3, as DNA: TGTGCCAGCAGCTGGGGGACTAGCGGGCCTTACAATGAGCAGTTCTTC. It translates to CASSWGTSGPYNEQFF.

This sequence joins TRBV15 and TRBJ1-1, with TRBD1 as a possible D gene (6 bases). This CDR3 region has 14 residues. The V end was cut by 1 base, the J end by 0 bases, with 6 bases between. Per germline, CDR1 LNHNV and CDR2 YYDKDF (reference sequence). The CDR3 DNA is TGTGCCACCAGCAGAGGGACAGTGAACACTGAAGCTTTCTTT. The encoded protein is CATSRGTVNTEAFF.

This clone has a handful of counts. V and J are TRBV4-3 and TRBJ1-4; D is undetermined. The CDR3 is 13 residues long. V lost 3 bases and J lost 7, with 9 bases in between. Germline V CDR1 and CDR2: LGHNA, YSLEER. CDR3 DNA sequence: TGCGCCAGCAGCCACCGCAACGGTGAAAAACTGTTTTTT. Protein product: CASSHRNGEKLFF.

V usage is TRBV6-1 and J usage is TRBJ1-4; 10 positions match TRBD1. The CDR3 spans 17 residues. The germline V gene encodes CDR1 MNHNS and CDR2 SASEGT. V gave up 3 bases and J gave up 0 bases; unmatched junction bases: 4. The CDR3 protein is CASSEGQGPATNEKLFF. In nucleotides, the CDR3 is TGTGCCAGCAGTGAGGGACAGGGGCCAGCAACTAATGAAAAACTGTTTTTT.

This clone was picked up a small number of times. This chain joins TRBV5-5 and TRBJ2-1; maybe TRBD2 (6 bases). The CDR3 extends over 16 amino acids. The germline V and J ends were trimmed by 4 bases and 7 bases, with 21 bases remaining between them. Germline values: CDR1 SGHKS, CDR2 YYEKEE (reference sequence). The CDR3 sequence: CASSPGLTKGANEQFF. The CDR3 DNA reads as TGTGCCAGCAGCCCGGGACTCACTAAAGGCGCAAATGAGCAGTTCTTC.

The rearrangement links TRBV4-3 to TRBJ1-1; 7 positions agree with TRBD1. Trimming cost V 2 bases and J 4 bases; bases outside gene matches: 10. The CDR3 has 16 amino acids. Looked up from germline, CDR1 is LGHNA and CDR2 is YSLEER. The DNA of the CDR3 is TGCGCCAGCAGCCAAAAAATCGGACAGGCGAGCACTGAAGCTTTCTTT. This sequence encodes CASSQKIGQASTEAFF.

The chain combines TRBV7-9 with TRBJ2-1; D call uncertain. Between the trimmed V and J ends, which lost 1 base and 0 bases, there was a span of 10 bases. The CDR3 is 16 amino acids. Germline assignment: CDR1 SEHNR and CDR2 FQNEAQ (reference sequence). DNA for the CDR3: TGTGCCAGCAGCTTAGATCTCCGCAGCTCCTACAATGAGCAGTTCTTC. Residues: CASSLDLRSSYNEQFF.

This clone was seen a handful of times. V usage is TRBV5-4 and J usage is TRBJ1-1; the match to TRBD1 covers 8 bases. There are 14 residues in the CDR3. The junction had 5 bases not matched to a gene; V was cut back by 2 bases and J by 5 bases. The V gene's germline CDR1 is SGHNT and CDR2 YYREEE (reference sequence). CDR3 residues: CASSLTGGGTEAFF. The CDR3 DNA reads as TGTGCCAGCAGCTTAACAGGGGGGGGGACTGAAGCTTTCTTT.

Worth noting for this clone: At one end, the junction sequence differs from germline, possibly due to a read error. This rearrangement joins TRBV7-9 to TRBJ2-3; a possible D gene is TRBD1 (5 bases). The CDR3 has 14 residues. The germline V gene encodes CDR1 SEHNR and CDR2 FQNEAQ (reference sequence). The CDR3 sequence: CSSSLSTGQDTQYF. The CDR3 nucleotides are TGTTCCAGCAGCTTATCAACAGGACAAGATACGCAGTATTTT.

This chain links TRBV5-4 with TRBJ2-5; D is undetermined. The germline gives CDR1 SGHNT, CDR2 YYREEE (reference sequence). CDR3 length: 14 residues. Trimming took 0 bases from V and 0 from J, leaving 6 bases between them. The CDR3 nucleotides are TGTGCCAGCAGCTTGGATAGATACCAAGAGACCCAGTACTTC. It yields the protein CASSLDRYQETQYF.

This chain's CDR3 is CASSIMTSGRGNEQFF. CDR3 DNA: TGTGCCAGTAGTATCATGACTAGCGGGAGGGGTAATGAGCAGTTCTTC. This chain uses TRBV19 with TRBJ2-1; TRBD2 aligns across 14 bases. Germline V gene lookup returns CDR1 LNHDA and CDR2 SQIVND (reference sequence). This CDR3 has 16 amino acids. V gave up 3 bases and J gave up 7 bases; unmatched junction bases: 5.

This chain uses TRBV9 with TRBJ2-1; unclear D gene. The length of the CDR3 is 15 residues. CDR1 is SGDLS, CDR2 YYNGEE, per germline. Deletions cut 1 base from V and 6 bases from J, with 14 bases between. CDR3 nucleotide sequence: TGTGCCAGCAGCGTACAACCGATATCGGGCAATGAGCAGTTCTTC. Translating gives CASSVQPISGNEQFF.

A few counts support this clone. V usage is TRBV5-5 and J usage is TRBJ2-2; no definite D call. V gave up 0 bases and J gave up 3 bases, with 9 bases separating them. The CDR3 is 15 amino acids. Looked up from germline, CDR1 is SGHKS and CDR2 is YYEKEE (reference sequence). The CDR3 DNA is TGTGCCAGCAGCTTGGAACCGGTATACACCGGGGAGCTGTTTTTT. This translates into CASSLEPVYTGELFF.

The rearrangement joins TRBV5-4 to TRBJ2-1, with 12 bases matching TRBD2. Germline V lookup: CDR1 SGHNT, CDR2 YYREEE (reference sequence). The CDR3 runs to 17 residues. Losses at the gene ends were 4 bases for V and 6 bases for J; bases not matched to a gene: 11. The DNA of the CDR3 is TGTGCCAGCAGCGCCAGGGGTCTAGCGGGAGGGGGCAATGAGCAGTTCTTC. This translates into CASSARGLAGGGNEQFF. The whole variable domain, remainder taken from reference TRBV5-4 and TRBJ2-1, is ETGVTQSPTHLIKTRGQQVTLRCSSQSGHNTVSWYQQALGQGPQFIFQYYREEENGRGNFPPRFSGLQFPNYSSELNVNALELDDSALYLCASSARGLAGGGNEQFFGPGTRLTVL.

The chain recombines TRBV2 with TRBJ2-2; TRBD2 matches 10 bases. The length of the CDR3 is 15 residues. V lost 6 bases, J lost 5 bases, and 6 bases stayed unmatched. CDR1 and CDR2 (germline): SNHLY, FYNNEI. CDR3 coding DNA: TGTGCCAGCAGACCAGCGGGAGGGAATACCGGGGAGCTGTTTTTT. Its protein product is CASRPAGGNTGELFF.

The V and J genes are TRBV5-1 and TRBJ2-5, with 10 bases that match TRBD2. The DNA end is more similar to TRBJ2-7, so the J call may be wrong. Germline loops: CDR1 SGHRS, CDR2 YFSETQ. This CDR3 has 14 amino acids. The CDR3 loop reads CASSRASGSYEQYF. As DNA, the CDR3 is TGCGCCAGCAGCAGGGCTAGCGGGAGCTACGAGCAGTACTTC.

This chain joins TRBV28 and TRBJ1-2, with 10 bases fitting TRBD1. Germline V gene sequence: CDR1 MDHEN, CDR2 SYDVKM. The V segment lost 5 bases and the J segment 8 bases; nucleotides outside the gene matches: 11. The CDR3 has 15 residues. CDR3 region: CASSRDRGRLLGYTF. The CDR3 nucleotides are TGTGCCAGCAGTCGGGACAGGGGAAGGTTACTAGGCTACACCTTC.

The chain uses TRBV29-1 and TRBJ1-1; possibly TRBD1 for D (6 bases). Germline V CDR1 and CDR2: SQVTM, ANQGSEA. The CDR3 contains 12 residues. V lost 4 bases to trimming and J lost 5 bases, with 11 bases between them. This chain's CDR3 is CSVGHRDTEAFF. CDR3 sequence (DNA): TGCAGCGTTGGCCACAGGGATACTGAAGCTTTCTTT.